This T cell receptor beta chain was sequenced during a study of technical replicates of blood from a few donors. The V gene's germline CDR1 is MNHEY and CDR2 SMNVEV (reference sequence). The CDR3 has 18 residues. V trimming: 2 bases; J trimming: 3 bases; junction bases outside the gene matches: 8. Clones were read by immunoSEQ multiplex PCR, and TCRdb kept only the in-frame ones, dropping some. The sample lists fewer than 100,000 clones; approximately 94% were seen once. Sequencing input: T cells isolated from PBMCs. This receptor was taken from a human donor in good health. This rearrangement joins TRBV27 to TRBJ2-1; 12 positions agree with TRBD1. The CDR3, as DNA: TGTGCCAGCAGTTTAGGGACAGGGGGCCGGTTGGACTACAATGAGCAGTTCTTC. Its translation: CASSLGTGGRLDYNEQFF.